This T cell receptor beta chain was sequenced for a study of CD8+CD57+ T cells in acquired aplastic anemia. Study-level results: Found in both controls and patients were twenty-nine CD8+ CDR3 sequences.

The sample holds many counts of this clonotype. Its antigen is as yet unknown. The CDR3 has 14 residues. Trimming took 5 bases from V and 6 from J; bases not matched to a gene: 7. The germline V gene has CDR1 LNHDA and CDR2 SQIVND (reference sequence). Both TCR beta VDJ combination and CDR3 sequence profiling were carried out. Genomic DNA was the template for this profiling. Each CDR3 protein is one row after TCRdb ran MiXCR on the reads. In the table there are more than 150,000 distinct CDR3 sequences, about 47% of which are singletons. Sequenced: sorted CD4+, CD8+, or CD8+CD57+ T cells (not recorded which) from PBMCs. V usage is TRBV19 and J usage is TRBJ2-5, with 9 bases matching TRBD1. The sequence was collected from a human donor in good health. The CDR3 nucleotides read TGTGCCAGTAGTGCCGGACAGGGGCCACAGACCCAGTACTTC. Encoded protein: CASSAGQGPQTQYF.